One sample yielded the 20 T cell receptor beta chains listed below, sequenced in a study of vaccination effects on CD4 cells after COVID-19. Under the ViraFEST assay, PBMC were stimulated with viral peptide pools so that antigen-specific CD4+ T cells expanded. Sequencing was performed afterwards. Investigators separated out CD4+ T cells once around nine days of culture had passed. Sequencing used immunoSEQ multiplex PCR; TCRdb keeps in-frame clones, though not all of them. The data show about 79,000 clones, 74% seen once. The antigens for these receptors are not known. The specimen comprised CD4+ T cells from PBMCs cultured with HCoV-229E spike peptides, sampled before COVID-19 vaccination. The source of these receptors is a human donor who received a COVID-19 vaccine.

CDR3 sequence reads: CASNLDTSYEQYV. CDR3 nucleotides: TGTGCCAGCAACTTGGACACGAGCTACGAGCAGTACGTC. The J gene is TRBJ2-7, the V gene TRBV2; perhaps TRBD1 as D (5 bases). V lost 7 bases and J 3 bases, leaving 13 bases between the germline ends. The CDR3 runs to 13 residues. Germline CDR1 reads SNHLY; CDR2 reads FYNNEI.

This chain links TRBV5-1 with TRBJ2-3; no firm D call. Germline loops: CDR1 SGHRS, CDR2 YFSETQ. The length of the CDR3 is 15 residues. With 1 base removed from V and 5 bases from J, the gap between germline ends came to 14 bases. The CDR3 bases are TGCGCCAGCAGCTTGAGAACCCACGCACAAGATACGCAGTATTTT. It yields the protein CASSLRTHAQDTQYF.

This clone was detected only a few times. CDR3 nucleotides: TGTGCCAGCAGTTACTCGCGATACCACGAGCAGTACGTC. Translated, it gives CASSYSRYHEQYV. The chain joins TRBV6-5 to TRBJ2-7; D call uncertain. CDR3 length equals 13 residues. The V gene's germline CDR1 is MNHEY and CDR2 SVGAGI. Trimming stripped 0 bases from V and 5 bases from J, with 8 bases between.

The gene calls are TRBV7-2 and TRBJ2-5; 7 bases match TRBD1. With V trimmed by 6 bases and J by 4 bases, 11 bases remained unmatched. Germline values: CDR1 SGHTA, CDR2 FQGNSA. CDR3 size: 15 residues. CDR3 coding DNA: TGTGCCAGCAGGTCCACAGGGGTAAGGGTAGAGACCCAGTACTTC. Amino acids: CASRSTGVRVETQYF.

The chain recombines TRBV10-2 with TRBJ2-7, with 7 bases identical to TRBD1. The germline V gene encodes CDR1 WSHSY and CDR2 SAAADI. The CDR3 runs 14 residues. Trimming took 3 bases from V and 2 from J; bases not matched to a gene: 4. In nucleotides, the CDR3 is TGCGCCAGCAGTGACAGGGGGACGACCTACGAGCAGTACGTC. Translating it yields CASSDRGTTYEQYV.

The V call is TRBV2, the J call TRBJ1-5, with D hard to call. V was pared by 8 bases and J by 0 bases, with 11 bases between. CDR1 is SNHLY, CDR2 FYNNEI, per germline. The CDR3 has 14 residues. CDR3 bases: TGTGCCAGCCAGACGGCATATAGCAATCAGCCCCAGCATTTT. Residues: CASQTAYSNQPQHF.

The J gene is TRBJ2-5, the V gene TRBV6-1, with TRBD2 matching 11 bases. The CDR3 covers 16 residues. Germline CDR1 is MNHNS and CDR2 is SASEGT. With V trimmed by 1 base and J by 0 bases, 1 base remained unmatched. CDR3 nucleotide sequence: TGTGCCAGCAGTGAAGGGACTAGCGGGTACCAAGAGACCCAGTACTTC. Translation gives CASSEGTSGYQETQYF.

This chain links TRBV2 with TRBJ2-7, with D possibly matching TRBD1 (6 bases). The CDR3 sequence is 13 residues long. The V end was cut by 6 bases, the J end by 6 bases, with 15 bases between. The germline V gene has CDR1 SNHLY and CDR2 FYNNEI. The CDR3 DNA is TGTGCCAGCAGGGTGGACAGCCAAACCGAGCAGTACGTC. Amino acids: CASRVDSQTEQYV.

The chain recombines TRBV6-4 with TRBJ1-5; D unclear. The CDR3 runs to 12 residues. Germline lookup yields CDR1 MRHNA and CDR2 SNTAGT. Trimming removed 9 bases from V and 0 bases from J, with 6 bases in between. The CDR3 nucleotides are TGTGCCAGGGGCCATAGCAATCAGCCCCAGCATTTT. Protein: CARGHSNQPQHF.

This rearrangement joins TRBV3-1 (or the pseudogene TRBV3-2) to TRBJ2-5; D not certain. The germline V gene encodes CDR1 LGHDT and CDR2 YNNKEL (reference sequence). Trimming cost V 3 bases and J 1 base, with 3 bases left between them. The CDR3 is 12 amino acids. The CDR3 region is CASSQTQETQYF. The CDR3 DNA reads TGTGCCAGCAGCCAGACCCAAGAGACCCAGTACTTC.

The chain links TRBV11-1 to TRBJ2-5, with TRBD2 as a possible D gene (7 bases). The CDR3 extends over 15 amino acids. Germline assignment: CDR1 SGHAT and CDR2 FQDESV (reference sequence). V was cut by 1 base and J by 4 bases, with 13 bases left in between. The CDR3: CASSLVGGLGETQYF. In nucleotides, the CDR3 is TGTGCCAGCAGCTTAGTGGGGGGGCTTGGAGAGACCCAGTACTTC.

The chain combines TRBV10-1 with TRBJ2-7; no clear D gene. This CDR3 spans 10 amino acids. Germline V CDR1 and CDR2: WNHNN, SYGVQD (reference sequence). V lost 5 bases and J lost 5, with 4 bases in between. The DNA of the CDR3 is TGCGCCAGCAGTTGGCACGAGCAGTACGTC. Its translation: CASSWHEQYV.

V gene TRBV29-1 combines with J gene TRBJ2-5; D may be TRBD2 (6 bases). Germline loops: CDR1 SQVTM, CDR2 ANQGSEA. The V end lost 0 bases, the J end lost 4 bases, and 15 bases lay between the germline ends. The CDR3 length is 15 residues. The CDR3 loop reads CSVEDQGLPRETQYF. The CDR3 nucleotides read TGCAGCGTTGAAGATCAGGGACTCCCCCGAGAGACCCAGTACTTC.

In this sample, this clone turned up once. The chain couples TRBV24-1 to TRBJ2-1, with D perhaps matching TRBD2 (6 bases). Trimming left V 3 bases short and J 4 bases short, with 15 bases between. Germline V gives CDR1 KGHDR, CDR2 SFDVKD. The CDR3 loop spans 16 amino acids. The CDR3 DNA reads as TGTGCCACCAGTGATCGAATACGGGACTCTTACAATGAGCAGTTCTTC. Protein sequence: CATSDRIRDSYNEQFF.

The rearrangement links TRBV28 to TRBJ2-3; a possible D gene is TRBD2 (6 bases). Germline CDR1 reads MDHEN; CDR2 reads SYDVKM. The V gene lost 5 bases and the J gene lost 5 bases, with 23 bases spanning the gap. The CDR3 spans 17 residues. The chain's CDR3 is CASSPYLVASALDTQYF. As DNA, the CDR3 is TGTGCCAGCAGTCCCTACCTGGTTGCTAGCGCCTTAGATACGCAGTATTTT.

In its sample, this clone was seen a few times. This rearrangement joins TRBV19 to TRBJ1-2; perhaps TRBD1 as D (5 bases). The ends were cut back, 3 bases at V and 2 bases at J, with 13 bases in the middle. Germline lookup yields CDR1 LNHDA and CDR2 SQIVND (reference sequence). The CDR3 has 15 residues. CDR3 residues: CASSIKDTINYGYTF. The CDR3 coding sequence is TGTGCCAGTAGTATTAAGGACACTATAAACTATGGCTACACCTTC.

This clone has only one observation. The chain joins TRBV5-1 to TRBJ2-3; D is possibly TRBD1 (6 bases). V was pared by 5 bases and J by 2 bases, with 9 bases between. The CDR3 has 13 residues. From germline, CDR1 is SGHRS and CDR2 YFSETQ. Here the CDR3 DNA reads TGCGCCAGCAGACAGGGATCCACAGATACGCAGTATTTT. Its protein is CASRQGSTDTQYF.

The gene calls are TRBV5-1 and TRBJ2-6; unclear D gene. The CDR3 has 16 amino acids. V lost 1 base and J lost 0, with 8 bases in between. Germline V gene data show CDR1 as SGHRS and CDR2 as YFSETQ. The CDR3 region is CASSLIPGSGANVLTF. Here the CDR3 DNA reads TGCGCCAGCAGCTTGATTCCGGGCTCTGGGGCCAACGTCCTGACTTTC.

The chain joins TRBV7-2 to TRBJ2-5; 9 bases line up with TRBD2. This CDR3 is built from 15 residues. CDR1 and CDR2 (germline): SGHTA, FQGNSA. The trim removed 4 bases at V and 3 bases at J, leaving 6 bases unmatched. In DNA, the CDR3 is TGTGCCAGCAGCTGGTCAGCGGGGGGAGAAGAGACCCAGTACTTC. It is translated as CASSWSAGGEETQYF. Full variable domain (rest looked up from reference TRBV7-2 and TRBJ2-5): GAGVSQSPSNKVTEKGKDVELRCDPISGHTALYWYRQSLGQGLEFLIYFQGNSAPDKSGLPSDRFSAERTGGSVSTLTIQRTQQEDSAVYLCASSWSAGGEETQYFGPGTRLLVL.

This chain links TRBV7-2 with TRBJ2-2; TRBD2 agrees at 13 bases. CDR3 length equals 16 residues. The germline V gene has CDR1 SGHTA and CDR2 FQGNSA. Losses at the gene ends were 5 bases for V and 4 bases for J; bases not matched to a gene: 4. DNA for the CDR3: TGTGCCAGCAGCGAAGGGACTAGCGGGGTCACCGGGGAGCTGTTTTTT. It is translated as CASSEGTSGVTGELFF. Using reference TRBV7-2 and TRBJ2-2 for the parts outside the CDR3, the full variable domain is GAGVSQSPSNKVTEKGKDVELRCDPISGHTALYWYRQSLGQGLEFLIYFQGNSAPDKSGLPSDRFSAERTGGSVSTLTIQRTQQEDSAVYLCASSEGTSGVTGELFFGEGSRLTVL.